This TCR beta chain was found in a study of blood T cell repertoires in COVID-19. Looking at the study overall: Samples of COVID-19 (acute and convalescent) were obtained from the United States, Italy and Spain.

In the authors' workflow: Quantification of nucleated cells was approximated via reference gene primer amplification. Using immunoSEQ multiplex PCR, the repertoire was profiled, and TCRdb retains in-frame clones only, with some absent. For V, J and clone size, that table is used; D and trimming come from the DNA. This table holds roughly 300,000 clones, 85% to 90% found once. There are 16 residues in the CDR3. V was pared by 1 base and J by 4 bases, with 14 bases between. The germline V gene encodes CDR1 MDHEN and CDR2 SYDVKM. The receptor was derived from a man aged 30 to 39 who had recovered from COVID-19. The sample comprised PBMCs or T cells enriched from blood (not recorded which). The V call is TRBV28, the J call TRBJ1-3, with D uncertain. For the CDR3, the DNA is TGTGCCAGCAGTTTATTGCGCCAGAAAGCGGGAAACACCATATATTTT. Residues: CASSLLRQKAGNTIYF.